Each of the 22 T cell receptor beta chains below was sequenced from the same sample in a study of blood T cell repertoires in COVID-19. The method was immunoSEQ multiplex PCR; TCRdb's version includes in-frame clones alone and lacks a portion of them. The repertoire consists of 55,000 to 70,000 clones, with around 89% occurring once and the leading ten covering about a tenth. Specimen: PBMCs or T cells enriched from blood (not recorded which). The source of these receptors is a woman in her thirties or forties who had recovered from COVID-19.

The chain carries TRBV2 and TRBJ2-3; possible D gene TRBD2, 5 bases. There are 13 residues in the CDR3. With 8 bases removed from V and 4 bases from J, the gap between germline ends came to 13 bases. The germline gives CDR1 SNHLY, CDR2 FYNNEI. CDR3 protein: CASEGLTSDTQYF. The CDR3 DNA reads TGTGCCAGCGAGGGATTGACTTCAGATACGCAGTATTTT.

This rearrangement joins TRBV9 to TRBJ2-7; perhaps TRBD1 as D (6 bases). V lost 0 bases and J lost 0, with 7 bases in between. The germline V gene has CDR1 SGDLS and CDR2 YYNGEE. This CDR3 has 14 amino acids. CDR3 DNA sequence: TGTGCCAGCAGCGTAGAAGGGGGCTCCTACGAGCAGTACTTC. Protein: CASSVEGGSYEQYF.

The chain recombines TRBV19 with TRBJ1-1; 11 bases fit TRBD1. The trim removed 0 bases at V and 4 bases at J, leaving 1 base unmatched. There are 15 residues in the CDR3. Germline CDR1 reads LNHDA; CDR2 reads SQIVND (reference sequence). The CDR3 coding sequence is TGTGCCAGTAGTATAGAGGGACAGGGGGGCACTGAAGCTTTCTTT. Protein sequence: CASSIEGQGGTEAFF.

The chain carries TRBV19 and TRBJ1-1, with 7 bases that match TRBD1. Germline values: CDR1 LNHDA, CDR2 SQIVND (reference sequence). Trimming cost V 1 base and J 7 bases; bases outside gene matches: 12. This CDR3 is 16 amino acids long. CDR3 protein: CASSIVFPDRVGEAFF. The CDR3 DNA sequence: TGTGCCAGTAGTATAGTTTTCCCTGACAGGGTCGGTGAAGCTTTCTTT.

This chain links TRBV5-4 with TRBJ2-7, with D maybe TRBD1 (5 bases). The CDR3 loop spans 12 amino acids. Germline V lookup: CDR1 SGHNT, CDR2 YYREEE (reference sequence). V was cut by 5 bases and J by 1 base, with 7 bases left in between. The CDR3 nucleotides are TGTGCCAGCAGGACAGATTCCTACGAGCAGTACTTC. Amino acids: CASRTDSYEQYF.

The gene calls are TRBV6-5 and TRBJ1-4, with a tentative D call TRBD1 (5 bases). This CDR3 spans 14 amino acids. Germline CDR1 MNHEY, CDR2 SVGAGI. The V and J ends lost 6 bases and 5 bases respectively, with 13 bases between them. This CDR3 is CASSASRQNEKLFF. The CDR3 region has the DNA TGTGCCAGCAGCGCCTCGCGACAGAATGAAAAACTGTTTTTT.

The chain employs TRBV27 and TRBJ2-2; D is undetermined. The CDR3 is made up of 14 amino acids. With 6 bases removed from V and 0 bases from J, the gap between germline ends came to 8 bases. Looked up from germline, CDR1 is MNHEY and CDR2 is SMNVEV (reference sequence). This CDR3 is CASSLIPNTGELFF. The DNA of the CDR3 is TGTGCCAGCAGCCTAATTCCGAACACCGGGGAGCTGTTTTTT.

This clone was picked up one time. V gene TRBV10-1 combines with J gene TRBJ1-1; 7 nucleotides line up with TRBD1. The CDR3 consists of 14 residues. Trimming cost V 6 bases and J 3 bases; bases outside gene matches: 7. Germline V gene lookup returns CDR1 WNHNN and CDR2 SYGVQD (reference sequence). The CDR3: CASSPGTVYTEAFF. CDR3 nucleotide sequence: TGCGCCAGCAGCCCCGGGACAGTGTACACTGAAGCTTTCTTT.

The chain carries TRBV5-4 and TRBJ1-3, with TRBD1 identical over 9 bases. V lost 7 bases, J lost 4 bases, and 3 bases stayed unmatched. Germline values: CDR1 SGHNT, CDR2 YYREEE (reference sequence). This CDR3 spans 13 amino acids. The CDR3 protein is CASGTGSGNTIYF. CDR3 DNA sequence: TGTGCCAGCGGGACAGGGAGCGGAAACACCATATATTTT.

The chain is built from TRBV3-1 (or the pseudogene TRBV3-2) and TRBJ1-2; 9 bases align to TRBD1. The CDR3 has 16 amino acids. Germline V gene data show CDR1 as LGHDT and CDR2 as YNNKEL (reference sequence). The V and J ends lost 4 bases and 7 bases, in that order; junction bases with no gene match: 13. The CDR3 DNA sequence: TGTGCCAGCAGCCCCGTCCCGGGACAGGGTTTGGGTGGCTACACCTTC. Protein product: CASSPVPGQGLGGYTF.

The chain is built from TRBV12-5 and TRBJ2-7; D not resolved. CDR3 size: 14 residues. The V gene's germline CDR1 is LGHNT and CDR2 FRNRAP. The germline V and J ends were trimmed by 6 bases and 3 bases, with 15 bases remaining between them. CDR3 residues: CASGDMLRNYEQYF. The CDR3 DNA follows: TGTGCTAGTGGAGACATGTTAAGGAACTACGAGCAGTACTTC. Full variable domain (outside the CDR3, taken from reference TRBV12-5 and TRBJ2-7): DARVTQTPRHKVTEMGQEVTMRCQPILGHNTVFWYRQTMMQGLELLAYFRNRAPLDDSGMPKDRFSAEMPDATLATLKIQPSEPRDSAVYFCASGDMLRNYEQYFGPGTRLTVT.

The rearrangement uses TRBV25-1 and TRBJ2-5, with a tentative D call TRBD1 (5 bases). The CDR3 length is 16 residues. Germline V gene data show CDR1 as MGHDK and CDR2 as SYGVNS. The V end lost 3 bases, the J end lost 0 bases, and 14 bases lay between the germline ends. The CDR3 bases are TGTGCCAGCAGTGATATGGGGCAGTACGACCAAGAGACCCAGTACTTC. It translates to CASSDMGQYDQETQYF.

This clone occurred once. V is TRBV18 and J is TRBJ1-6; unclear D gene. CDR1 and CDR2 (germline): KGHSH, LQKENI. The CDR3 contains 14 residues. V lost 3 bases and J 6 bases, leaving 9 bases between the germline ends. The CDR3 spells CASSPLEGNSPLHF. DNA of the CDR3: TGTGCCAGCTCACCCCTGGAGGGTAATTCACCCCTCCACTTT. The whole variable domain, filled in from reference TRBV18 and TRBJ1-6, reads NAGVMQNPRHLVRRRGQEARLRCSPMKGHSHVYWYRQLPEEGLKFMVYLQKENIIDESGMPKERFSAEFPKEGPSILRIQQVVRGDSAAYFCASSPLEGNSPLHFGNGTRLTVT.

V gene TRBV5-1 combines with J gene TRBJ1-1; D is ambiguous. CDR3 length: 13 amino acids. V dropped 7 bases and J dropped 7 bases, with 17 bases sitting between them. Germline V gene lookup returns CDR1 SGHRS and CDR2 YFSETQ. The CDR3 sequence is CASAWNPEDEAFF. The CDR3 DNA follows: TGCGCCAGCGCGTGGAACCCTGAGGATGAAGCTTTCTTT.

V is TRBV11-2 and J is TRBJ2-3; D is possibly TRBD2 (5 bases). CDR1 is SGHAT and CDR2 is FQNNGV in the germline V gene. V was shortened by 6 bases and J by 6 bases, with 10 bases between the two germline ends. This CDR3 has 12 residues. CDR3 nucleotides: TGTGCCAGCAGTCCCACGGGGGATACGCAGTATTTT. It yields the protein CASSPTGDTQYF. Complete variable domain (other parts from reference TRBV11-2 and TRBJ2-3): EAGVAQSPRYKIIEKRQSVAFWCNPISGHATLYWYQQILGQGPKLLIQFQNNGVVDDSQLPKDRFSAERLKGVDSTLKIQPAKLEDSAVYLCASSPTGDTQYFGPGTRLTVL.

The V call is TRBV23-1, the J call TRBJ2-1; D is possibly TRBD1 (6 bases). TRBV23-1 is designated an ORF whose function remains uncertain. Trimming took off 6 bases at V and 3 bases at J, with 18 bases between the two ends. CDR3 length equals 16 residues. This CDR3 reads CASSVHDAGVYNEQFF. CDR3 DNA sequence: TGCGCCAGCAGCGTGCATGACGCAGGGGTCTACAATGAGCAGTTCTTC.

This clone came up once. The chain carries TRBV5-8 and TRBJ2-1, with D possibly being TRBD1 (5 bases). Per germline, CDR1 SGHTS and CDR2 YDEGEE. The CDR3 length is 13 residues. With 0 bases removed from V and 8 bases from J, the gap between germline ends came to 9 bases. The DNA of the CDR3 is TGTGCCAGCAGCTTGGAGGGGTTGCATGAGCAGTTCTTC. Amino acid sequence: CASSLEGLHEQFF.

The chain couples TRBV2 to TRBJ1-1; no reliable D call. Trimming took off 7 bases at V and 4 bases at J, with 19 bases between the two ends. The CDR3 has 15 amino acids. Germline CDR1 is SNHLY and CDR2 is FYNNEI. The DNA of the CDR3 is TGTGCCAGCATGGACCCAGGAGGAGGAATCACTGAAGCTTTCTTT. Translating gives CASMDPGGGITEAFF.

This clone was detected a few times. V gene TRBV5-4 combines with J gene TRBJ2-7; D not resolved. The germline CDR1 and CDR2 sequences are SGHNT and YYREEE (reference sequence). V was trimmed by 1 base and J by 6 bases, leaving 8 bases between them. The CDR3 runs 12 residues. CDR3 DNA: TGTGCCAGCAGCTTGCGCAGAGGCGAGCAGTACTTC. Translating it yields CASSLRRGEQYF.

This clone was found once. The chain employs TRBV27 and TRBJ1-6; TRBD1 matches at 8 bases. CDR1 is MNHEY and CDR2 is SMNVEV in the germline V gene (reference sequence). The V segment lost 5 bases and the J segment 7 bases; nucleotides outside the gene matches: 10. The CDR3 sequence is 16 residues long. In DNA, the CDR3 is TGTGCCAGCAGTCCTCGGACAGGGAATAGGAATTCACCCCTCCACTTT. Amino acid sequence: CASSPRTGNRNSPLHF.

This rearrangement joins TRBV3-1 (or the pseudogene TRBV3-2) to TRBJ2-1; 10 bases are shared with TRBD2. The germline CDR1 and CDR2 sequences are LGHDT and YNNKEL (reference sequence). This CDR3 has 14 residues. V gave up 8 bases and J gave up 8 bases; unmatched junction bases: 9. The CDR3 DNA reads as TGTGCCAGCGACCTCAGCGGGGGGGGGCATGAGCAGTTCTTC. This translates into CASDLSGGGHEQFF.

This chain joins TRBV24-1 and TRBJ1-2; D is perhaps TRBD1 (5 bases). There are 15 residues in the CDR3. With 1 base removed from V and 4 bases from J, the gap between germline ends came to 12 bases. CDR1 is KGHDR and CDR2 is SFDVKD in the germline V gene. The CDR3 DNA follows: TGTGCCACCAGTGATTTAAGCGGGGGAATCTATGGCTACACCTTC. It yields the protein CATSDLSGGIYGYTF.